The subject of this entry is one T cell receptor beta chain. Pre-surgery treatment included at least one anti-epileptic drug. Germline loops: CDR1 MNHNY, CDR2 SVGAGI (reference sequence). This CDR3 region has 18 residues. The V and J ends lost 5 bases and 0 bases, in that order; junction bases with no gene match: 11. This record comes from a study of brain T cells in children with intractable seizures. Only in-frame clones appear in the TCRdb table, and some are missing; sequencing was by immunoSEQ multiplex PCR. The table shows fewer than 150,000 clones, with 90% to 95% occurring only once. The clonotype comes from a boy under two years old with hemimegalencephaly and intractable seizures. This rearrangement joins TRBV6-6 to TRBJ2-1; TRBD2 matches at 9 bases. This sample comprised peripheral blood, obtained at surgery. The CDR3 here is CASSPLAGALSSYNEQFF. The CDR3 coding sequence is TGTGCCAGCAGTCCGTTAGCGGGAGCCCTGAGCTCCTACAATGAGCAGTTCTTC.